Each of the 10 T cell receptor beta chains below was sequenced from the same sample in a study of Ad26.COV2.S vaccination and SARS-CoV-2 variants. Libraries were prepared by immunoSEQ multiplex PCR; TCRdb keeps only in-frame clonotypes and omits some of them. The repertoire holds 350,000 to 450,000 clones, with over 75% as singletons. Treatment denoted: about 20 received Ad26.COV2.S at low or high dose, single or two shots; about 5 received placebo; per-sample allocation not given. Samples came from day 63 after the first vaccine or placebo injection. The sequencing here drew on peripheral blood, taken in a trial of Ad26.COV2.S vaccine versus placebo. These receptors were obtained from a person between 18 and 59 years old who received the Ad26.COV2.S COVID-19 vaccine or a placebo.

About this clone itself: Within the sample, other DNA sequences also encode this same CDR3. The chain carries TRBV4-2 and TRBJ2-7; D is uncertain. V shed 3 bases and J shed 2 bases, with 2 bases lying between them. CDR1 is LGHNA and CDR2 is YNFKEQ in the germline V gene. This CDR3 has 11 residues. CDR3 protein: CASSQAYEQYF. In nucleotides, the CDR3 is TGTGCCAGCAGCCAGGCCTACGAGCAGTACTTC.

The chain uses TRBV6-2 or TRBV6-3 and TRBJ1-5, with 7 bases fitting TRBD1. This CDR3 is built from 14 residues. Trimming at V came to 4 bases and at J to 0 bases, leaving 0 bases not matched to a gene. CDR1 MNHEY and CDR2 SVGEGT come from the germline V gene. The CDR3 region is CASSWDSSNQPQHF. CDR3 coding DNA: TGTGCCAGCAGTTGGGACAGTAGCAATCAGCCCCAGCATTTT.

The rearrangement uses TRBV20-1 and TRBJ1-1; D is perhaps TRBD1 (5 bases). Trimming took 3 bases from V and 0 from J, leaving 8 bases between them. Germline V CDR1 and CDR2: DFQATT, SNEGSKA (reference sequence). There are 13 residues in the CDR3. The CDR3 DNA reads TGCAGTGCTAGTCGAGGGGTGAACACTGAAGCTTTCTTT. This codes for CSASRGVNTEAFF.

The chain recombines TRBV7-9 with TRBJ2-2; D is undetermined. Trimming pared 2 bases from V and 0 bases from J, leaving 13 bases between. The germline V gene has CDR1 SEHNR and CDR2 FQNEAQ (reference sequence). The CDR3 has 17 residues. The CDR3 protein is CASSLKNTAPNTGELFF. In DNA form, the CDR3 reads TGTGCCAGCAGCTTAAAAAATACAGCACCGAACACCGGGGAGCTGTTTTTT.

This clone has only a few counts. This rearrangement joins TRBV7-2 to TRBJ1-6; D gene uncertain. The CDR3 has 12 amino acids. V was pared by 2 bases and J by 7 bases, with 3 bases between. Per germline, CDR1 SGHTA and CDR2 FQGNSA. The CDR3 reads CASSLRNSPLHF. Here the CDR3 DNA reads TGTGCCAGCAGCTTACGAAATTCACCCCTCCACTTT.

V is TRBV27 and J is TRBJ1-5, with TRBD1 as a possible D gene (6 bases). The V gene lost 6 bases and the J gene lost 4 bases, with 13 bases spanning the gap. The CDR3 is made up of 14 amino acids. CDR1 is MNHEY and CDR2 is SMNVEV in the germline V gene (reference sequence). CDR3: CASRGQIRNQPQHF. As DNA, the CDR3 is TGTGCCAGCAGAGGACAGATCAGAAATCAGCCCCAGCATTTT.

The V call is TRBV5-1, the J call TRBJ2-7, with unresolved D. CDR1 is SGHRS and CDR2 is YFSETQ in the germline V gene. CDR3 length: 13 residues. V lost 1 base and J 5 bases, leaving 10 bases between the germline ends. The chain's CDR3 is CASSLSGLNEQYF. CDR3 bases: TGCGCCAGCAGCTTGTCCGGGCTCAACGAGCAGTACTTC.

This clone was seen once. CDR3 sequence: CASSLAPRNNSPLHF. CDR3 sequence (DNA): TGCGCCAGCAGCTTGGCCCCAAGGAATAATTCACCCCTCCACTTT. The chain carries TRBV5-1 and TRBJ1-6; D gene unclear. The CDR3 is 15 amino acids. The V end was cut by 0 bases, the J end by 5 bases, with 9 bases between. Germline CDR1 and CDR2: SGHRS and YFSETQ.

The chain carries TRBV6-5 and TRBJ2-1; D is tentatively TRBD1 or TRBD2 (6 bases each). This CDR3 region has 14 residues. V was clipped by 7 bases and J by 6 bases, with 16 bases between them. In germline, CDR1 is MNHEY, CDR2 SVGAGI. CDR3 in amino acids: CASTPSEGGNEQFF. Here the CDR3 DNA reads TGTGCCAGCACCCCTAGTGAGGGGGGCAATGAGCAGTTCTTC.

The genes are TRBV30 and TRBJ1-4; no clear D. V was cut by 0 bases and J by 8 bases, with 16 bases left in between. Germline V CDR1 and CDR2: GTSNPN, SVGIG (reference sequence). CDR3 length: 15 residues. CDR3 coding DNA: TGTGCCTGGAGTGTTATCGGCACGGGGAGAGAAAAACTGTTTTTT. Translating it yields CAWSVIGTGREKLFF.